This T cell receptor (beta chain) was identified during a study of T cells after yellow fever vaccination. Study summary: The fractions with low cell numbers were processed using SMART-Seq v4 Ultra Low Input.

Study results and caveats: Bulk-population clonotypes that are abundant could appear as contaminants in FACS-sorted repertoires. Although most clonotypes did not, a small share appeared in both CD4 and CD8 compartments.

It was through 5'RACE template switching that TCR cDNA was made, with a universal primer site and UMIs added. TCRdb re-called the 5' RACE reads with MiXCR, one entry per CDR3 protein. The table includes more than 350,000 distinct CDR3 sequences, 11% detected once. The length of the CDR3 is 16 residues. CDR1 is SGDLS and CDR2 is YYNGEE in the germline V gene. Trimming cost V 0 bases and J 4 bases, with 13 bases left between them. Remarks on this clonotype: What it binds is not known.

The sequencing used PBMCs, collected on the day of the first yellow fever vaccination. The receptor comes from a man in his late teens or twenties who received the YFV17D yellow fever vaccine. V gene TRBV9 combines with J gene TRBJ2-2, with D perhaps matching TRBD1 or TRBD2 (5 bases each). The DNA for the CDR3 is TGTGCCAGCAGCGTAGCGTCAGGGACGTTCACCGGGGAGCTGTTTTTT. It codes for CASSVASGTFTGELFF. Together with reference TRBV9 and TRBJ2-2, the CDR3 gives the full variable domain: DSGVTQTPKHLITATGQRVTLRCSPRSGDLSVYWYQQSLDQGLQFLIQYYNGEERAKGNILERFSAQQFPDLHSELNLSSLELGDSALYFCASSVASGTFTGELFFGEGSRLTVL.